This is a list of T cell receptor beta chains from one sample in a study of cytomegalovirus exposure and HLA in healthy donors. Measured with immunoSEQ multiplex PCR; TCRdb has only the in-frame clones, and not every one. The sample shows around 150,000 clones, 70% to 80% of them seen only once. Sequencing input: PBMCs. Receptor source: a middle-aged man in good health and CMV-seronegative. Each CDR3 is given with its conserved first and last residue. Fields, in order: V gene, clone size, J gene, D gene, CDR3 DNA, CDR3 protein. A D gene is named only where the DNA matches it firmly. Only part of the rows carry a size: once, few, many, or a class if the clone is expanded.

V: TRBV4-2; size: -; J: TRBJ2-3; D: TRBD2; DNA: TGTGCCAGCAGCCAAGGTCTAGCGGGGGGGCAAGATACGCAGTATTTT; CDR3: CASSQGLAGGQDTQYF
V: TRBV6-1; size: once; J: TRBJ2-1; D: TRBD1; DNA: TGTGCCAGCATCCTAGACAGGGGCCTTAACAATGAGCAGTTCTTC; CDR3: CASILDRGLNNEQFF
V: TRBV5-6; size: -; J: TRBJ2-1; D: -; DNA: TGTGCCAGCAGCTTTGGATCGGGTGAGCAGTTCTTC; CDR3: CASSFGSGEQFF
V: TRBV19; size: -; J: TRBJ2-7; D: -; DNA: TGTGCCAGTACTCATCCCGAAGGGGGGGGCGAGCAGTACTTC; CDR3: CASTHPEGGGEQYF
V: TRBV6-6; size: once; J: TRBJ1-5; D: TRBD1; DNA: TGTGCCAGCAGCCCCGGGACAGGGTTTCAGCCCCAGCATTTT; CDR3: CASSPGTGFQPQHF
V: TRBV5-1; size: once; J: TRBJ2-3; D: -; DNA: TGCGCCAGCAGCCCCCAGGGAACCCTTAGCACAGATACGCAGTATTTT; CDR3: CASSPQGTLSTDTQYF
V: TRBV27; size: -; J: TRBJ2-1; D: -; DNA: TGTGCCAGCAGTTTATGGCCTTTGGTGGAGCAGTTCTTC; CDR3: CASSLWPLVEQFF
V: TRBV15; size: -; J: TRBJ2-7; D: -; DNA: TGTGCCACCAGCAGAGCGGGAGAACAGGGGTCCTACGAGCAGTACTTC; CDR3: CATSRAGEQGSYEQYF
V: TRBV30; size: -; J: TRBJ1-5; D: TRBD1; DNA: TGTGCCTGGAGTGGGGGGCAGGGGGTCCAGCCCCAGCATTTT; CDR3: CAWSGGQGVQPQHF
V: TRBV6-5; size: -; J: TRBJ2-5; D: TRBD2; DNA: TGTGCCAGCAGCTCCAGCGGGGGGTCTCAAGAGACCCAGTACTTC; CDR3: CASSSSGGSQETQYF
V: TRBV19; size: -; J: TRBJ2-2; D: -; DNA: TGTGCCAGTATAGTTGGAGTAAACACCGGGGAGCTGTTTTTT; CDR3: CASIVGVNTGELFF
V: TRBV6-5; size: -; J: TRBJ1-1; D: -; DNA: TGTGCCAGCAGTTTCTCCAGGGGACAGAACACTGAAGCTTTCTTT; CDR3: CASSFSRGQNTEAFF
V: TRBV6-5; size: -; J: TRBJ1-2; D: TRBD1; DNA: TGTGCCAGCAATCACAGGGGGCGCGACTATGGCTACACCTTC; CDR3: CASNHRGRDYGYTF
V: TRBV6-1; size: -; J: TRBJ2-6; D: -; DNA: TGTGCCAGCAGCTCCGTAGGGGCCAACGTCCTGACTTTC; CDR3: CASSSVGANVLTF
V: TRBV27; size: -; J: TRBJ1-1; D: TRBD1; DNA: TGTGCCAGCAGTTTAACAGGGGGCACTGAAGCTTTCTTT; CDR3: CASSLTGGTEAFF
V: TRBV11-2; size: -; J: TRBJ2-7; D: -; DNA: TGTGCCAGCACCGCAACTATTGGCTACGAGCAGTACTTC; CDR3: CASTATIGYEQYF
V: TRBV5-6; size: -; J: TRBJ2-7; D: -; DNA: TGTGCCAGCAGCCCGTCAGGGTACGAGCAGTACTTC; CDR3: CASSPSGYEQYF
V: TRBV18; size: -; J: TRBJ2-5; D: TRBD1; DNA: TGTGCCAGCTCACCACTCCCCCGGACAGGGGGAGAGACCCAGTACTTC; CDR3: CASSPLPRTGGETQYF
V: TRBV7-9; size: -; J: TRBJ2-1; D: TRBD2; DNA: TGTGCCAGCAGCTTAGTCGCGGGGGGCGATGAGCAGTTCTTC; CDR3: CASSLVAGGDEQFF
V: TRBV5-4; size: -; J: TRBJ1-4; D: TRBD1; DNA: TGTGCCAGCAGCTCGGACAGGGCAAAACTGTTTTTT; CDR3: CASSSDRAKLFF
V: TRBV4-2; size: -; J: TRBJ1-5; D: TRBD1; DNA: TGTGCCAGCAGCCAAGAGACAGGGGCGCCTAGCCAGCCCCAGCATTTT; CDR3: CASSQETGAPSQPQHF
V: TRBV6-5; size: -; J: TRBJ2-2; D: TRBD1; DNA: TGTGCCAGCAGTTATGACAGGGCCGGGGAGCTGTTTTTT; CDR3: CASSYDRAGELFF
V: TRBV7-9; size: -; J: TRBJ2-1; D: TRBD2; DNA: TGTGCCAGCAGCTCAAACCGGGACTATCCCTACAATGAGCAGTTCTTC; CDR3: CASSSNRDYPYNEQFF
V: TRBV30; size: -; J: TRBJ2-2; D: -; DNA: TGTGCCTGGAAGGGGACATCCAACACCGGGGAGCTGTTTTTT; CDR3: CAWKGTSNTGELFF
V: TRBV4-2; size: -; J: TRBJ2-3; D: TRBD1; DNA: TGTGCCAGCAGCCAAGTTGGACAGGGGGAAGCAGATACGCAGTATTTT; CDR3: CASSQVGQGEADTQYF
V: TRBV5-5; size: -; J: TRBJ1-3; D: TRBD1; DNA: TGTGCCAGCAGTGACAGGGCTTATGGAAACACCATATATTTT; CDR3: CASSDRAYGNTIYF
V: TRBV7-9; size: once; J: TRBJ2-5; D: -; DNA: TGTGCCAGCAGCTCCCCGACAGGTTTGGAAGAGACCCAGTACTTC; CDR3: CASSSPTGLEETQYF
V: TRBV18; size: -; J: TRBJ1-1; D: TRBD1; DNA: TGTGCCAGCTCACCCGGACAGGGGAACACTGAAGCTTTCTTT; CDR3: CASSPGQGNTEAFF
V: TRBV30; size: -; J: TRBJ1-6; D: -; DNA: TGTGCCTGGATAAGGGAGGGGAGCTCCTATAATTCACCCCTCCACTTT; CDR3: CAWIREGSSYNSPLHF
V: TRBV5-5; size: -; J: TRBJ2-3; D: TRBD2; DNA: TGTGCCAGCAGCCCGGGACTAGCAGGTTCAGATACGCAGTATTTT; CDR3: CASSPGLAGSDTQYF
V: TRBV5-1; size: few; J: TRBJ2-3; D: -; DNA: TGCGCCAGCAGCTTACGCGGGGTGCGCACAGATACGCAGTATTTT; CDR3: CASSLRGVRTDTQYF
V: TRBV7-3; size: few; J: TRBJ1-1; D: -; DNA: TGTGCCAGCAGCTCTACAGGTTACACTGAAGCTTTCTTT; CDR3: CASSSTGYTEAFF
V: TRBV6-1; size: -; J: TRBJ2-2; D: TRBD2; DNA: TGTGCCAGCAGCCGACTAGCGGGGGAGACCGGGGAGCTGTTTTTT; CDR3: CASSRLAGETGELFF